This T cell receptor (beta chain) is drawn from a study of blood T cells in healthy people across ages. Study findings and constraints: As naive T cell percentage varied, TCR beta diversity correlated strongly with it. Roughly linear age-related decline in beta diversity appeared, significant by age 40.

This clonotype was observed a handful of times. No antigen is known for it. Next came a second PCR, run for about 7 to 12 cycles, which used a sample-barcoded 5' primer along with a J-beta primer mix. From the 5' RACE reads, TCRdb called clonotypes with MiXCR, one entry per CDR3 protein. The table has around 870,000 distinct CDR3 sequences, under 30% seen once; the top ten hold roughly a sixth. V was shortened by 0 bases and J by 5 bases, with 10 bases between the two germline ends. The CDR3 has 14 amino acids. CDR1 and CDR2 (germline): MGHRA, YSYEKL. Sequenced sample: blood. The rearrangement joins TRBV4-1 to TRBJ1-2; TRBD1 might be the D (6 bases). The receptor's source is a woman aged 80 or over in good health. This chain's CDR3 is CASSQDHQGYGYTF. Here the CDR3 DNA reads TGCGCCAGCAGCCAAGATCATCAGGGGTATGGCTACACCTTC.